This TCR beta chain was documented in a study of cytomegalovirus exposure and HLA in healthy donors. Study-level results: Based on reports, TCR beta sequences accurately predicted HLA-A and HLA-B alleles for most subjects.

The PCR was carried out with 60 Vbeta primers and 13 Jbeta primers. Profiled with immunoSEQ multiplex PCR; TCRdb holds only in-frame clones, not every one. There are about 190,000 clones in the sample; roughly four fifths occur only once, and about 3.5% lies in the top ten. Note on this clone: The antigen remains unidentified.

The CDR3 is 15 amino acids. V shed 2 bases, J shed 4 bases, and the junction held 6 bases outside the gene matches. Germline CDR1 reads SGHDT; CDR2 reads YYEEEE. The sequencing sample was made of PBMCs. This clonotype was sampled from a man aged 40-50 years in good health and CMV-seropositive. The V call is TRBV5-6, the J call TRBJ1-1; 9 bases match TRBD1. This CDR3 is CASSFDRGWVTEAFF. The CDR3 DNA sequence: TGTGCCAGCAGCTTTGACAGGGGGTGGGTCACTGAAGCTTTCTTT.